These T cell receptor beta chains were read from a single sample in a study of shared clonotypes between healthy human individuals. Profiled with immunoSEQ multiplex PCR; TCRdb holds only in-frame clones, not every one. The data show approximately 810,000 clones, about 91% seen once. Sequencing was performed on naive CD8+ T cells sorted from blood. These receptors all come from a man aged 25-45 years in good health. Each CDR3 is given with its conserved first and last residue. D genes are given only for firm matches. Only part of the rows carry a size: once, few, many, or a class if the clone is expanded.

15,TRBV7-9,TRBJ2-1,once,.,TGTGCCAGCAGCGATGCTTTCAGCTCCTACAATGAGCAGTTCTTC,CASSDAFSSYNEQFF
15,TRBV5-1,TRBJ2-7,.,.,TGCGCCAGCAGCTTGGAGCAGGTGATGCCCTACGAGCAGTACTTC,CASSLEQVMPYEQYF
16,TRBV5-4,TRBJ2-3,.,TRBD2,TGTGCCAGCAGCTTGGCCAGCGGGAGGGCCACAGATACGCAGTATTTT,CASSLASGRATDTQYF
16,TRBV9,TRBJ2-5,.,TRBD1,TGTGCCAGCAGCGTAGGTGAGAGGACAGGATTTGAGACCCAGTACTTC,CASSVGERTGFETQYF
15,TRBV5-1,TRBJ2-1,.,TRBD2,TGCGCCAGCGGTCTTAGGGCTAGCGGGATCACCAGGCAGTTCTTC,CASGLRASGITRQFF
17,TRBV19,TRBJ2-1,once,TRBD2,TGTGCCAGTAGTATTCCCCCACTAGCGGGAGGAAGAGGTGAGCAGTTCTTC,CASSIPPLAGGRGEQFF
15,TRBV28,TRBJ2-2,.,TRBD1,TGTGCCAGCAGTTTATTCACAGGGGATGGCGGGGAGCTGTTTTTT,CASSLFTGDGGELFF
16,TRBV4-3,TRBJ2-1,.,.,TGCGCCAGCAGCCAAGACTTCAGCGGGCTAGGCAATGAGCAGTTCTTC,CASSQDFSGLGNEQFF
12,TRBV18,TRBJ1-1,.,.,TGTGCCAGCTCACGGGCTGACACTGAAGCTTTCTTT,CASSRADTEAFF
15,TRBV4-1,TRBJ2-7,.,TRBD2,TGCGCCAGCAGGGGGACTAGCGGGAGTATCTACGAGCAGTACTTC,CASRGTSGSIYEQYF
15,TRBV29-1,TRBJ2-7,.,.,TGCAGCGTTGAAGGCATACTCACCGATGTGGGTGGGCAGTACTTC,CSVEGILTDVGGQYF
14,TRBV9,TRBJ2-7,.,TRBD1,TGTGCCAGCAGCGTAGGGCAGGGGGCGAACGAGCAGTACTTC,CASSVGQGANEQYF
16,TRBV14,TRBJ2-5,.,.,TGTGCCAGCAGCCAAATGAAGGTGGGAGGGGGAGAGACCCAGTACTTC,CASSQMKVGGGETQYF
15,TRBV5-8,TRBJ2-1,.,TRBD2,TGTGCCAGCAGCCCCGGGACTAGCGGGATGAATGAGCAGTTCTTC,CASSPGTSGMNEQFF
18,TRBV19,TRBJ2-5,.,TRBD2,TGTGCCAGTAGTACATATGGACTAGCGGGGCTACCTCAAGAGACCCAGTACTTC,CASSTYGLAGLPQETQYF
13,TRBV4-1,TRBJ1-1,.,.,TGCGCCAGCAGCCAAGATAGAACAGCCGAAGCTTTCTTT,CASSQDRTAEAFF
12,TRBV19,TRBJ2-1,.,.,TGTGCCAGTAGTCCAGGGGGGGCTGAGCAGTTCTTC,CASSPGGAEQFF
13,TRBV27,TRBJ1-5,.,.,TGTGCCAGCAGTTTGTCTGGAAATCAGCCCCAGCATTTT,CASSLSGNQPQHF
16,TRBV11-2,TRBJ2-3,.,TRBD1,TGTGCCAGCAGCTTAGGTGGGGACAGGTTCACAGATACGCAGTATTTT,CASSLGGDRFTDTQYF
16,TRBV4-1,TRBJ2-2,.,TRBD2,TGCGCCAGCAGCCAAAGACTAGCGGGATCCTTCGGGGAGCTGTTTTTT,CASSQRLAGSFGELFF
15,TRBV13,TRBJ2-7,.,.,TGTGCCAGCAGCTTAGTCCCCCAGCCCTTGAACGAGCAGTACTTC,CASSLVPQPLNEQYF
13,TRBV7-2,TRBJ2-7,.,.,TGTGCCAGCAGCCCTACCGAGCTAACCGAGCAGTACTTC,CASSPTELTEQYF
16,TRBV7-8,TRBJ2-3,.,TRBD2,TGTGCCAGCAGCGGTGAAGGCGGGAGGTCCACAGATACGCAGTATTTT,CASSGEGGRSTDTQYF
15,TRBV6-6,TRBJ2-7,.,.,TGTGCCAGCAGTTACTCAGGGCAGGGCGGCCACGAGCAGTACTTC,CASSYSGQGGHEQYF
14,TRBV15,TRBJ2-7,.,TRBD1,TGTGCCACCAAGGACCGGACAGGTGCCTACGAGCAGTACTTC,CATKDRTGAYEQYF
13,TRBV4-3,TRBJ2-7,.,.,TGCGCCAGCAGCCAAGGGTTAGCAGACGAGCAGTACTTC,CASSQGLADEQYF
15,TRBV5-1,TRBJ1-1,.,.,TGCGCCAGCACGATGGGGGGATATAGGAACACTGAAGCTTTCTTT,CASTMGGYRNTEAFF
15,TRBV7-9,TRBJ2-7,.,.,TGTGCCAGCAGCTCTAGCGTTTACCGCCCCTACGAGCAGTACTTC,CASSSSVYRPYEQYF
13,TRBV28,TRBJ2-7,.,.,TGTGCCAGCAGTTTCCGGCCCCTGGACGAGCAGTACTTC,CASSFRPLDEQYF
15,TRBV29-1,TRBJ2-2,.,.,TGCAGCGTTGTAGACAGGGAGAGGGGAGGCGGGGAGCTGTTTTTT,CSVVDRERGGGELFF
13,TRBV7-2,TRBJ2-1,.,.,TGTGCCAGCAGCTTACACAGCTACAATGAGCAGTTCTTC,CASSLHSYNEQFF
15,TRBV5-4,TRBJ2-3,.,.,TGTGCCAGCAGCTTGTTGACTTCCAGCACAGATACGCAGTATTTT,CASSLLTSSTDTQYF
16,TRBV13,TRBJ2-1,once,.,TGTGCCAGCAGCTTAGAGGCAACTATCTCCTACAATGAGCAGTTCTTC,CASSLEATISYNEQFF
17,TRBV28,TRBJ2-6,many,.,TGTGCCAGCAGTTCTCCGACGATTACCTCTGGGGCCAACGTCCTGACTTTC,CASSSPTITSGANVLTF
14,TRBV5-6,TRBJ2-7,.,.,TGTGCCAGCAGCCCCAGTGGAGGGGGCAACGAGCAGTACTTC,CASSPSGGGNEQYF
17,TRBV13,TRBJ1-1,once,.,TGTGCCAGCAGCTTAGAGAAGGGGGAGGACGAGGACACTGAAGCTTTCTTT,CASSLEKGEDEDTEAFF
14,TRBV6-6,TRBJ2-5,.,.,TGTGCCAGCGGGACACAGGGTACCCAAGAGACCCAGTACTTC,CASGTQGTQETQYF
15,TRBV2,TRBJ2-5,.,TRBD1,TGTGCCAGCAGCACCGGGACAGTGCGACCAGAGACCCAGTACTTC,CASSTGTVRPETQYF
18,TRBV11-2,TRBJ2-1,.,TRBD2,TGTGCCAGCAACAACCTAGCGGGAGTCCCAGCCCCCTACAATGAGCAGTTCTTC,CASNNLAGVPAPYNEQFF
16,TRBV15,TRBJ2-1,.,TRBD2,TGTGCCACCAGCCCCGAGAGGGGACTAGCGGGAGATGGGCAGTTCTTC,CATSPERGLAGDGQFF
12,TRBV7-9,TRBJ2-7,.,.,TGTGCCAGCAGCTGGGTTCCCTACGAGCAGTACTTC,CASSWVPYEQYF
13,TRBV5-1,TRBJ2-2,.,.,TGCGCCAGCAGCTTGGGGAGCACCGGGGAGCTGTTTTTT,CASSLGSTGELFF
17,TRBV4-1,TRBJ2-1,.,TRBD2,TGCGCCAGCAGCCTACGCCGGAGACTAGCGGGTAACAATGAGCAGTTCTTC,CASSLRRRLAGNNEQFF
14,TRBV28,TRBJ1-5,.,TRBD1,TGTGCCAGCCAAAGAACGGACAGGGATCAGCCCCAGCATTTT,CASQRTDRDQPQHF
13,TRBV9,TRBJ2-3,.,.,TGTGCCAGCAGCGTAGCCATCACAGATACGCAGTATTTT,CASSVAITDTQYF
16,TRBV7-8,TRBJ2-5,.,TRBD2,TGTGCCAGCAGCCCAGAACTAGCGGGGATCCAAGAGACCCAGTACTTC,CASSPELAGIQETQYF
15,TRBV9,TRBJ1-2,.,.,TGTGCCAGCAGCACGAGGGACAATCAGGACTATGGCTACACCTTC,CASSTRDNQDYGYTF
14,TRBV9,TRBJ1-1,.,.,TGTGCCAGCAGCGTAGTCCAGGGGAGCACTGAAGCTTTCTTT,CASSVVQGSTEAFF
12,TRBV28,TRBJ2-7,.,.,TGTGCCAGCAGTTACGGCTACTACGAGCAGTACTTC,CASSYGYYEQYF